The next 29 T cell receptor beta chains were all read from a single sample in a study of STAT5B mutations in CD4+ large granular lymphocyte leukemia. Libraries were prepared by immunoSEQ multiplex PCR; TCRdb keeps only in-frame clonotypes and omits some of them. The sample contains 37,000 or so clones, approximately 84% of which appear only once. The sample comprised CD4+ T cells from blood buffy coats. The origin of the receptors is a human donor in good health.

The chain combines TRBV19 with TRBJ2-5, with 9 nucleotides matching TRBD2. Germline CDR1 reads LNHDA; CDR2 reads SQIVND (reference sequence). Trimming cost V 5 bases and J 2 bases; bases outside gene matches: 3. The CDR3 consists of 14 residues. As DNA, the CDR3 is TGTGCCAGTAGTGTAAGCGGGGGGCAAGAGACCCAGTACTTC. Its protein is CASSVSGGQETQYF. Based on the CDR3 plus reference TRBV19 and TRBJ2-5, the full variable domain is DGGITQSPKYLFRKEGQNVTLSCEQNLNHDAMYWYRQDPGQGLRLIYYSQIVNDFQKGDIAEGYSVSREKKESFPLTVTSAQKNPTAFYLCASSVSGGQETQYFGPGTRLLVL.

The rearrangement links TRBV6-6 to TRBJ1-1, with D uncertain. The V gene lost 6 bases and the J gene lost 10 bases, with 18 bases spanning the gap. The CDR3 has 13 residues. Germline lookup yields CDR1 MNHNY and CDR2 SVGAGI (reference sequence). DNA for the CDR3: TGTGCCAGCAGGAGAGAGGGAATCAACCGAGCTTTCTTT. This sequence encodes CASRREGINRAFF.

This clone was seen only a few times. The chain couples TRBV27 to TRBJ1-1; 9 nucleotides agree with TRBD1. Looked up from germline, CDR1 is MNHEY and CDR2 is SMNVEV (reference sequence). Trimming cost V 8 bases and J 7 bases; bases outside gene matches: 5. This CDR3 spans 12 amino acids. CDR3 region: CASARTGDEAFF. CDR3 in DNA: TGTGCCAGCGCCAGGACAGGGGATGAAGCTTTCTTT.

The table lists this clone with a few counts. The chain employs TRBV11-1 and TRBJ1-1; D remains unclear. The CDR3 is 11 residues long. V lost 5 bases to trimming and J lost 6 bases, with 7 bases between them. The germline CDR1 and CDR2 sequences are SGHAT and FQDESV (reference sequence). The CDR3 here is CASSIGPEAFF. The CDR3 bases are TGTGCCAGCAGCATCGGGCCTGAAGCTTTCTTT.

This sequence joins TRBV5-4 and TRBJ1-2, with D tentatively TRBD1 (6 bases). CDR1 and CDR2 from the germline V gene are SGHNT and YYREEE (reference sequence). V was trimmed by 4 bases and J by 3 bases, leaving 10 bases between them. CDR3 length equals 13 residues. The CDR3 sequence is CASSLDSYYGYTF. As DNA, the CDR3 is TGTGCCAGCAGCCTGGACAGTTACTATGGCTACACCTTC.

The count of this clone is one. The chain combines TRBV2 with TRBJ2-3, with D possibly being TRBD1 (5 bases). The CDR3 loop spans 15 amino acids. Trimming shortened V by 3 bases and J by 2 bases, and 12 bases separated the two germline ends. From germline, CDR1 is SNHLY and CDR2 FYNNEI. The CDR3 reads CASSDKGLDTDTQYF. CDR3 sequence (DNA): TGTGCCAGCAGTGATAAGGGGTTGGACACAGATACGCAGTATTTT.

This clone was seen a handful of times. The chain carries TRBV9 and TRBJ2-2, with no clear D. The germline CDR1 and CDR2 sequences are SGDLS and YYNGEE. Trimming stripped 0 bases from V and 3 bases from J, with 9 bases between. The CDR3 totals 15 residues. The CDR3 region is CASSVGISDTGELFF. CDR3 DNA sequence: TGTGCCAGCAGCGTAGGGATAAGCGACACCGGGGAGCTGTTTTTT.

This chain uses TRBV6-1 with TRBJ2-5; the D is unclear. V gave up 3 bases and J gave up 7 bases, with 6 bases separating them. CDR1 and CDR2 (germline): MNHNS, SASEGT. This CDR3 spans 11 amino acids. In nucleotides, the CDR3 is TGTGCCAGCAGTGAGTGGGGGACCCAGTACTTC. As protein: CASSEWGTQYF.

A single count supports this clone. The chain carries TRBV7-3 and TRBJ2-5; 8 nucleotides match TRBD2. This CDR3 has 15 residues. Germline assignment: CDR1 SGHTA and CDR2 FQGTGA. The V gene end was trimmed by 2 bases and the J gene end by 5 bases; junction bases not matched to a gene: 7. CDR3 loop: CASSLSGTRSETQYF. CDR3 bases: TGTGCCAGCAGCTTATCCGGGACTAGGAGTGAGACCCAGTACTTC.

This clone appeared a single time. The V and J genes are TRBV13 and TRBJ1-2, with unresolved D. Germline assignment: CDR1 PRHDT and CDR2 FYEKMQ (reference sequence). The V gene lost 2 bases and the J gene lost 8 bases, with 12 bases spanning the gap. The CDR3 runs to 13 residues. CDR3 in amino acids: CASSLLQGAGYTF. CDR3 coding DNA: TGTGCCAGCAGCTTACTACAAGGTGCGGGCTACACCTTC.

The rearrangement uses TRBV5-4 and TRBJ2-3; TRBD2 matches at 7 bases. The junction had 11 bases not matched to a gene; V was cut back by 3 bases and J by 4 bases. CDR3 length: 16 amino acids. CDR1 is SGHNT, CDR2 YYREEE, per germline (reference sequence). The CDR3 is CASSSRVAGVADTQYF. The CDR3, as DNA: TGTGCCAGCAGCTCCCGGGTGGCGGGAGTTGCAGATACGCAGTATTTT.

The chain employs TRBV5-6 and TRBJ2-5, with D unresolved. The V gene's germline CDR1 is SGHDT and CDR2 YYEEEE. This CDR3 is 14 amino acids long. The germline V and J ends were trimmed by 0 bases and 0 bases, with 6 bases remaining between them. The CDR3 sequence: CASSLGANQETQYF. The CDR3 DNA sequence: TGTGCCAGCAGCTTGGGTGCGAACCAAGAGACCCAGTACTTC.

The chain is built from TRBV19 and TRBJ1-5; tentatively, D is TRBD1 (5 bases). The CDR3 spans 12 residues. With 5 bases removed from V and 6 bases from J, the gap between germline ends came to 8 bases. The germline V gene encodes CDR1 LNHDA and CDR2 SQIVND (reference sequence). The CDR3 region is CASSFGTQPQHF. CDR3 bases: TGTGCCAGTAGTTTCGGGACTCAGCCCCAGCATTTT.

DNA of the CDR3: TGCGCCAGCGGTAACTCTGGGGCCAACGTCCTGACTTTC. It specifies CASGNSGANVLTF. The J gene is TRBJ2-6, the V gene TRBV10-1, with D uncertain. CDR1 WNHNN and CDR2 SYGVQD come from the germline V gene (reference sequence). The CDR3 is made up of 13 amino acids. V was clipped by 8 bases and J by 0 bases, with 5 bases between them.

The rearrangement uses TRBV11-3 and TRBJ2-1; 12 bases agree with TRBD1. This CDR3 is 13 amino acids long. Germline V lookup: CDR1 SGHNT, CDR2 YENEEA. V shed 5 bases, J shed 10 bases, and the junction held 3 bases outside the gene matches. The CDR3 sequence is CASSGTGGVEQFF. CDR3 DNA: TGTGCCAGCAGCGGGACAGGGGGCGTCGAGCAGTTCTTC. Supplemented by reference TRBV11-3 and TRBJ2-1, the full variable domain reads EAGVVQSPRYKIIEKKQPVAFWCNPISGHNTLYWYLQNLGQGPELLIRYENEEAVDDSQLPKDRFSAERLKGVDSTLKIQPAELGDSAVYLCASSGTGGVEQFFGPGTRLTVL.

The chain is built from TRBV19 and TRBJ2-1; TRBD1 matches at 8 bases. Germline-derived CDR1 and CDR2 are LNHDA and SQIVND (reference sequence). V dropped 4 bases and J dropped 6; count of bases not matched to a gene: 8. The CDR3 totals 15 residues. CDR3 DNA sequence: TGTGCCAGTAGTACTTCAACGGACAGGGCCAATGAGCAGTTCTTC. Protein sequence: CASSTSTDRANEQFF. Full variable domain (missing parts from reference TRBV19 and TRBJ2-1): DGGITQSPKYLFRKEGQNVTLSCEQNLNHDAMYWYRQDPGQGLRLIYYSQIVNDFQKGDIAEGYSVSREKKESFPLTVTSAQKNPTAFYLCASSTSTDRANEQFFGPGTRLTVL.

This sequence joins TRBV14 and TRBJ2-7, with 11 bases that match TRBD1. CDR1 SGHDN and CDR2 FVKESK come from the germline V gene. J gave up 3 bases and V 3 bases, and 1 base lay outside the gene matches. This CDR3 has 14 residues. In DNA, the CDR3 is TGTGCCAGCAGCCATGGGACAGGGGGCTACGAGCAGTACTTC. Translation: CASSHGTGGYEQYF.

V usage is TRBV6-1 and J usage is TRBJ2-7, with 7 bases lining up with TRBD1. CDR3 size: 13 residues. Germline V gives CDR1 MNHNS, CDR2 SASEGT. After removal of 6 bases from V and 0 bases from J, the junction contained 2 bases not matched to a gene. The CDR3 sequence: CASRGQSSYEQYF. CDR3 DNA: TGTGCCAGCAGGGGACAGAGCTCCTACGAGCAGTACTTC.

This clone has just one count. The chain links TRBV19 to TRBJ2-5; 9 bases are shared with TRBD2. The CDR3 is 16 residues long. Germline-derived CDR1 and CDR2 are LNHDA and SQIVND (reference sequence). The V gene end was trimmed by 5 bases and the J gene end by 5 bases; junction bases not matched to a gene: 12. DNA for the CDR3: TGTGCCAGTAGTGCCGTGGGTAGCGGGAGTTCGGAGACCCAGTACTTC. It is translated as CASSAVGSGSSETQYF.

This clone has just one count. This chain connects TRBV29-1 to TRBJ1-1; D possibly corresponds to TRBD1 (6 bases). Trimming removed 2 bases from V and 3 bases from J, with 13 bases in between. CDR1 SQVTM and CDR2 ANQGSEA come from the germline V gene. The CDR3 length is 14 residues. The CDR3 nucleotides are TGCAGCGTTGAACGGGGGGGGGCGGACACTGAAGCTTTCTTT. Translating gives CSVERGGADTEAFF.

The chain is built from TRBV2 and TRBJ1-1, with TRBD1 matching 12 bases. There are 17 residues in the CDR3. From germline, CDR1 is SNHLY and CDR2 FYNNEI. V lost 0 bases and J lost 5; bases outside the gene matches: 7. The DNA of the CDR3 is TGTGCCAGCAGTGAAGCGCTTATGGGACAGGGGGCGACTGAAGCTTTCTTT. Its translation: CASSEALMGQGATEAFF. The whole variable domain, filled in from reference TRBV2 and TRBJ1-1, reads EPEVTQTPSHQVTQMGQEVILRCVPISNHLYFYWYRQILGQKVEFLVSFYNNEISEKSEIFDDQFSVERPDGSNFTLKIRSTKLEDSAMYFCASSEALMGQGATEAFFGQGTRLTVV.

The V and J genes are TRBV6-6 and TRBJ1-5; maybe TRBD1 (6 bases). The germline V and J ends were trimmed by 2 bases and 1 base, with 12 bases remaining between them. Germline CDR1 is MNHNY and CDR2 is SVGAGI (reference sequence). The CDR3 sequence is 16 residues long. The CDR3 protein is CASSYGRGSSNQPQHF. The CDR3, as DNA: TGTGCCAGCAGTTACGGGAGGGGGTCAAGCAATCAGCCCCAGCATTTT.

The J gene is TRBJ1-2, the V gene TRBV5-6, with 7 bases fitting TRBD1. V lost 0 bases to trimming and J lost 4 bases; unmatched junction nucleotides: 3. The CDR3 runs to 14 residues. Germline V gene lookup returns CDR1 SGHDT and CDR2 YYEEEE. The DNA for the CDR3 is TGTGCCAGCAGCTTGGGCGACAGGGCCTATGGCTACACCTTC. Translation: CASSLGDRAYGYTF.

This clone was observed a few times. The CDR3 DNA follows: TGTGCCAGCAGTTACTCGGGCAGGGCGGTCTATGGCTACACCTTC. Its translation: CASSYSGRAVYGYTF. The J gene is TRBJ1-2, the V gene TRBV6-5, with D possibly being TRBD1 (5 bases). The CDR3 totals 15 residues. The ends were cut back, 0 bases at V and 4 bases at J, with 12 bases in the middle. CDR1 and CDR2 (germline): MNHEY, SVGAGI.

The genes are TRBV7-2 and TRBJ1-2, with 7 bases matching TRBD1. This CDR3 contains 13 residues. CDR1 is SGHTA and CDR2 is FQGNSA in the germline V gene. The V and J ends lost 4 bases and 4 bases, in that order; junction bases with no gene match: 3. The CDR3 DNA is TGTGCCAGCAGCTCCCGGGACAGCTATGGCTACACCTTC. This encodes CASSSRDSYGYTF.

The V gene is TRBV27, the J gene TRBJ2-1, with 8 bases aligning to TRBD2. V shed 4 bases, J shed 3 bases, and the junction held 2 bases outside the gene matches. The CDR3 totals 14 residues. Looked up from germline, CDR1 is MNHEY and CDR2 is SMNVEV (reference sequence). The CDR3 sequence: CASSSGGGYNEQFF. Written as DNA, the CDR3 is TGTGCCAGCAGTTCGGGGGGGGGCTACAATGAGCAGTTCTTC.

The chain is built from TRBV7-2 and TRBJ1-1; D is unresolved. This CDR3 is built from 14 residues. V was cut by 0 bases and J by 4 bases, with 9 bases left in between. CDR1 and CDR2 from the germline V gene are SGHTA and FQGNSA. As DNA, the CDR3 is TGTGCCAGCAGCTTAGCGGGCGGACCCACTGAAGCTTTCTTT. Its protein product is CASSLAGGPTEAFF.

This clone has a handful of counts. The chain couples TRBV5-1 to TRBJ2-7, with TRBD1 identical over 7 bases. CDR1 is SGHRS, CDR2 YFSETQ, per germline. This CDR3 contains 15 residues. V lost 3 bases, J lost 2 bases, and 8 bases stayed unmatched. The CDR3, as DNA: TGCGCCAGCAGCTACGGGACAGAGAGCACCTACGAGCAGTACTTC. Amino acid sequence: CASSYGTESTYEQYF.

The CDR3 nucleotides are TGTGCCAGCAGCATCGGGATCACCTCCTACGAGCAGTACTTC. Protein product: CASSIGITSYEQYF. V usage is TRBV7-2 and J usage is TRBJ2-7, with D perhaps TRBD2 (5 bases). Germline loops: CDR1 SGHTA, CDR2 FQGNSA. The V gene lost 5 bases and the J gene lost 0 bases, with 11 bases spanning the gap. The CDR3 sequence is 14 residues long.